This entry describes one T cell receptor (beta chain). Antigen specificity is unknown. The trim removed 0 bases at V and 5 bases at J, leaving 1 base unmatched. The CDR3 covers 14 residues. The germline gives CDR1 SGDLS, CDR2 YYNGEE. The data were obtained in a study of cytomegalovirus exposure and HLA in healthy donors. Study background: The approximately 120 validation repertoires were produced on the same platform as the 670 or so repertoires of the first cohort. This was reported in a later analysis.

Whole-study results and caveats: In vitro checks showed that a few CMV-associated chains really do target CMV antigens. Subsequent analysis revealed that first-cohort TCR clusters tended to co-occur in the approximately 120 validation repertoires.

Measured with immunoSEQ multiplex PCR; TCRdb has only the in-frame clones, and not every one. Here the sample spans 150,000 or so clones, 85% to 90% being singletons. The sample consisted of PBMCs. This chain connects TRBV9 to TRBJ1-3; 8 bases line up with TRBD1. The receptor was isolated from a woman aged 25 to 39 in good health and CMV-seropositive. CDR3 sequence (DNA): TGTGCCAGCAGCGTAGGGACAGGGAGAAACACCATATATTTT. Protein product: CASSVGTGRNTIYF.